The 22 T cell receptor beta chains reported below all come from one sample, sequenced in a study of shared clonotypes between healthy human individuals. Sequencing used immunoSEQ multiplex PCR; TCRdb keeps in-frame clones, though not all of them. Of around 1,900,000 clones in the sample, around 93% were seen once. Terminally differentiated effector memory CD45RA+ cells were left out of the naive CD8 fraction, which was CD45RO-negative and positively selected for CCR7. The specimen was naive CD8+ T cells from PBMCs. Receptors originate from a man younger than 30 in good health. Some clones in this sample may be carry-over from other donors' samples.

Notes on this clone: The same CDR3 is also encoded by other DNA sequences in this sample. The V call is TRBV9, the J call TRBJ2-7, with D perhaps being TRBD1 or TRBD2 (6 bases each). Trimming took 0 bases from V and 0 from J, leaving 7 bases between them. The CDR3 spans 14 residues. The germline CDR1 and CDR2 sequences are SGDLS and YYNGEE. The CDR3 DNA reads TGTGCCAGCAGCGTAGAGGGGGGCTCCTACGAGCAGTACTTC. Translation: CASSVEGGSYEQYF. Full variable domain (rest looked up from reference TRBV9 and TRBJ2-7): DSGVTQTPKHLITATGQRVTLRCSPRSGDLSVYWYQQSLDQGLQFLIQYYNGEERAKGNILERFSAQQFPDLHSELNLSSLELGDSALYFCASSVEGGSYEQYFGPGTRLTVT.

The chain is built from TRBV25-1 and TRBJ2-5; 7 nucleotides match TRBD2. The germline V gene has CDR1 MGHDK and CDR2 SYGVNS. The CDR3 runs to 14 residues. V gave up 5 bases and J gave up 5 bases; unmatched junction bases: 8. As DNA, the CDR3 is TGTGCCAGCAGTCCGGGGGAGGGCACGGAGACCCAGTACTTC. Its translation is CASSPGEGTETQYF.

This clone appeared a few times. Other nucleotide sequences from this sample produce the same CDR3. DNA for the CDR3: TGTGCCAGCAGTCCACACACTGAAGCTTTCTTT. Translation gives CASSPHTEAFF. This rearrangement joins TRBV28 to TRBJ1-1; D gene unclear. Germline V lookup: CDR1 MDHEN, CDR2 SYDVKM. V lost 5 bases to trimming and J lost 3 bases, with 4 bases between them. The CDR3 contains 11 residues.

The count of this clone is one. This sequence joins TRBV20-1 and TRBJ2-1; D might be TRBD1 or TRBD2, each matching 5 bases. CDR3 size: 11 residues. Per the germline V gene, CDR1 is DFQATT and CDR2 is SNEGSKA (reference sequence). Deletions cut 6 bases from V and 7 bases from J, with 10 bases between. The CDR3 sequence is CSAWWGNEQFF. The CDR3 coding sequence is TGCAGTGCCTGGTGGGGGAATGAGCAGTTCTTC.

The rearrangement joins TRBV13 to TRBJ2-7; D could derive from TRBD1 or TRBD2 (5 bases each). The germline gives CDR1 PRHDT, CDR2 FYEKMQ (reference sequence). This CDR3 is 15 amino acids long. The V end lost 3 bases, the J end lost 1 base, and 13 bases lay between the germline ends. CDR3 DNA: TGTGCCAGCAGCTTGGGGGAAGAGGCTTCCTACGAGCAGTACTTC. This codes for CASSLGEEASYEQYF.

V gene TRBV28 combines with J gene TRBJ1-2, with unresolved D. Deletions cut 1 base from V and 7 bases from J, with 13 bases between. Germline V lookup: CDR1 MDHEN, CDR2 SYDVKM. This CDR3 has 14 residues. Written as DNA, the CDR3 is TGTGCCAGCAGTTTATTCTCCGGTCGAGGTGGCTACACCTTC. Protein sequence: CASSLFSGRGGYTF.

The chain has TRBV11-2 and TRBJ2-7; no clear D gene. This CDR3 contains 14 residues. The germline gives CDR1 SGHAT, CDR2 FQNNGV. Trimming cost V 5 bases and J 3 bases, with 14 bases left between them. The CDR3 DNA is TGTGCCAGCAGCAGGACGGCAGGTGACTACGAGCAGTACTTC. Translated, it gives CASSRTAGDYEQYF.

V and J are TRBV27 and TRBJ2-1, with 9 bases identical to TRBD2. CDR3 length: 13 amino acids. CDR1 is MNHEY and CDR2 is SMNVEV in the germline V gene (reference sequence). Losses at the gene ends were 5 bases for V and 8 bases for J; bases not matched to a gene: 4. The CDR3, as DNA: TGTGCCAGCAGTCTGGGACTAGCCTATGAGCAGTTCTTC. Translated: CASSLGLAYEQFF.

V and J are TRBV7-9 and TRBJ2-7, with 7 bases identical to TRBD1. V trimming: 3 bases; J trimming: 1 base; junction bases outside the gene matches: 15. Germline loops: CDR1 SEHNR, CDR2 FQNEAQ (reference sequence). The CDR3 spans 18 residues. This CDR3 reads CASSFRGQSTQSSYEQYF. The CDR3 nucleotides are TGTGCCAGCAGCTTTAGGGGACAGTCTACCCAGAGTTCCTACGAGCAGTACTTC.

The CDR3 loop is CASSQGGRQRETGNEQFF. The CDR3 nucleotides are TGTGCCAGCAGCCAAGGTGGGCGGCAGCGGGAGACGGGGAATGAGCAGTTCTTC. V and J are TRBV4-2 and TRBJ2-1; TRBD2 matches 8 bases. This CDR3 is 18 amino acids long. V was clipped by 1 base and J by 7 bases; unmatched bases: 15. Germline CDR1 and CDR2: LGHNA and YNFKEQ.

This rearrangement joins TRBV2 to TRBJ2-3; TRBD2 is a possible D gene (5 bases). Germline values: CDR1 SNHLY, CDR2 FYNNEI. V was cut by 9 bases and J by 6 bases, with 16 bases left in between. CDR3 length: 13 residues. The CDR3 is CASGPPRADTQYF. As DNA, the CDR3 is TGTGCCAGTGGCCCCCCGAGGGCGGATACGCAGTATTTT.

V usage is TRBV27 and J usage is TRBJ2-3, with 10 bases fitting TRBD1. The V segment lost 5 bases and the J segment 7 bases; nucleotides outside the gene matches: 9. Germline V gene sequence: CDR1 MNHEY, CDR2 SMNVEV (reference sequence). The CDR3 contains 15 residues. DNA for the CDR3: TGTGCCAGCAGTCCCCGGGACAGGGGAGCAAATACGCAGTATTTT. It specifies CASSPRDRGANTQYF.

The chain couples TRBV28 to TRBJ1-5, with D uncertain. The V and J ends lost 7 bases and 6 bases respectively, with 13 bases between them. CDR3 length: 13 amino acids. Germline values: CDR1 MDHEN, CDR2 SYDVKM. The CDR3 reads CASKLGIGQPQHF. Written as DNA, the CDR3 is TGTGCCAGCAAACTGGGGATCGGTCAGCCCCAGCATTTT.

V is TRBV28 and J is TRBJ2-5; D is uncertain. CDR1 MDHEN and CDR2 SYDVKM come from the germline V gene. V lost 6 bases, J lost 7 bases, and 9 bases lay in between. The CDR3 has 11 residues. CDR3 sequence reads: CASRGNVTQYF. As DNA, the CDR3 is TGTGCCAGCAGAGGGAATGTGACCCAGTACTTC.

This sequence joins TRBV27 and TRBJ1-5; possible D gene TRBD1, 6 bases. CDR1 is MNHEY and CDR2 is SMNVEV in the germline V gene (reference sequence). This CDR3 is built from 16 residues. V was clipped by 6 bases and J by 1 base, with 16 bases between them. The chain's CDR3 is CASRLQGPGSNQPQHF. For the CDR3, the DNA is TGTGCCAGCAGATTACAGGGCCCTGGGAGCAATCAGCCCCAGCATTTT.

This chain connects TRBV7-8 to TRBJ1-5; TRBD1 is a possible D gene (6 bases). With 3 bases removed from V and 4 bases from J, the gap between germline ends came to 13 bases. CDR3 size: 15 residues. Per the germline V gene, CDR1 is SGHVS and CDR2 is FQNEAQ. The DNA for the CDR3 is TGTGCCAGCAGCTTGGGGTACCAGGGGAATCAGCCCCAGCATTTT. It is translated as CASSLGYQGNQPQHF.

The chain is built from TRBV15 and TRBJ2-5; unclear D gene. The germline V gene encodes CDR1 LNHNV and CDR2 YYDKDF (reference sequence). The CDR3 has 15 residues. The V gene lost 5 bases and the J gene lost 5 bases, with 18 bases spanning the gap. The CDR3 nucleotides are TGTGCCACCAGCCTTAACGTGGCTCCTCGGGAGACCCAGTACTTC. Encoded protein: CATSLNVAPRETQYF.

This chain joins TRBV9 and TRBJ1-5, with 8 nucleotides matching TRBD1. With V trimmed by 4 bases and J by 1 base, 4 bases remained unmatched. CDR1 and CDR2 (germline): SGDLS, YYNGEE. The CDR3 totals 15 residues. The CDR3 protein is CASSPTGVSNQPQHF. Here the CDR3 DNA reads TGTGCCAGCAGCCCGACAGGGGTGAGCAATCAGCCCCAGCATTTT.

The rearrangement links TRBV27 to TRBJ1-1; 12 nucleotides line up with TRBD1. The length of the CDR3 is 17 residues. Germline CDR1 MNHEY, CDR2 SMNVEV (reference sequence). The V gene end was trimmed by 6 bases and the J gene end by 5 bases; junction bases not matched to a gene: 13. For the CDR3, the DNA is TGTGCCAGCAGCCCATCCCAGGGACAGGGGGCGCAGACTGAAGCTTTCTTT. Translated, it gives CASSPSQGQGAQTEAFF.

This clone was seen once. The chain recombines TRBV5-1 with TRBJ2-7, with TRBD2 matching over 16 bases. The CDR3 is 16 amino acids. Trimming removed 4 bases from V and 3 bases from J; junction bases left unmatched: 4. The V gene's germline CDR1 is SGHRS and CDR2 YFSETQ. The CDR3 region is CASSPGTSGRVYEQYF. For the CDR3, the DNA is TGCGCCAGCAGCCCTGGGACTAGCGGGAGGGTCTACGAGCAGTACTTC.

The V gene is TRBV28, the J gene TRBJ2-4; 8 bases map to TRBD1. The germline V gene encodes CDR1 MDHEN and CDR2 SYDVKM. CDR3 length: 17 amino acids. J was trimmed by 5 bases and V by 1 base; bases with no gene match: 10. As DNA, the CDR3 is TGTGCCAGCAGTTTATTGCCAGGGGGCTTAACTGAAAACATTCAGTACTTC. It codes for CASSLLPGGLTENIQYF.

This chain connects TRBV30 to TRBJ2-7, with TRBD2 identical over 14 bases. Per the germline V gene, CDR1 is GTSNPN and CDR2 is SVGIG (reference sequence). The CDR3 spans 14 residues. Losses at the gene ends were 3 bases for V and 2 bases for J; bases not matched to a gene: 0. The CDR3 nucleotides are TGTGCCTGGAGGGGACTAGCGGGGGCCTACGAGCAGTACTTC. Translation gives CAWRGLAGAYEQYF.